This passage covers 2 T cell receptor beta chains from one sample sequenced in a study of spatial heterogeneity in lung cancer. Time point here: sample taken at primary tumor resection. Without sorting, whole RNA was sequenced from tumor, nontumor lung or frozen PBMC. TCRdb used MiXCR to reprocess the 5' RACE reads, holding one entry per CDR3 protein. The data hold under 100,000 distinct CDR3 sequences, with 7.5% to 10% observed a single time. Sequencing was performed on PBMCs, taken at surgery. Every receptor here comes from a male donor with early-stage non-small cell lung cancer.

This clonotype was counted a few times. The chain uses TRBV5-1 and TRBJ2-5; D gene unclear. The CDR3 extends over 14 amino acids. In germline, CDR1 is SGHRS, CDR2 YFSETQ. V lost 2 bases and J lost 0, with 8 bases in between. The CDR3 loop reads CASSFHPDQETQYF. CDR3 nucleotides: TGCGCCAGCAGCTTTCACCCGGACCAAGAGACCCAGTACTTC.

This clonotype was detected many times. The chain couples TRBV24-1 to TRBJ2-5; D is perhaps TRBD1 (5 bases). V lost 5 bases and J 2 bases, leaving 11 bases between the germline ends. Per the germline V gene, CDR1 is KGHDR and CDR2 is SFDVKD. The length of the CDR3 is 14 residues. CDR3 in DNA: TGTGCCACCAGTGTCGACAGCAATCAAGAGACCCAGTACTTC. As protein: CATSVDSNQETQYF.